This entry lists 10 T cell receptor beta chains sequenced from one sample in a study of shared clonotypes between healthy human individuals. Assay used: immunoSEQ multiplex PCR; TCRdb lists only in-frame clones, some missing. The table records about 480,000 clones, approximately 79% of them present only once. The specimen sequenced was PBMCs. The source of these receptors is a woman between 35 and 50 years old in good health. Some clones in this sample may be carry-over from other donors' samples.

In this sample, this clone turned up once. The chain uses TRBV28 and TRBJ2-7, with D tentatively TRBD2 (5 bases). Germline assignment: CDR1 MDHEN and CDR2 SYDVKM. The CDR3 totals 12 residues. The germline V and J ends were trimmed by 1 base and 7 bases, with 8 bases remaining between them. CDR3 loop: CASSLFREEQYF. CDR3 nucleotide sequence: TGTGCCAGCAGTTTATTTAGGGAGGAGCAGTACTTC.

The V gene is TRBV6-5, the J gene TRBJ2-7, with D perhaps matching TRBD1 (6 bases). Germline V CDR1 and CDR2: MNHEY, SVGAGI. The V end was cut by 5 bases, the J end by 4 bases, with 9 bases between. The CDR3 runs to 12 residues. CDR3 DNA: TGTGCCAGCAGTGAGACAGGATACGAGCAGTACTTC. It codes for CASSETGYEQYF.

This clone has only one observation. The sample has other DNA sequences that encode this CDR3 too. This sequence joins TRBV5-6 and TRBJ1-2, with D maybe TRBD1 (5 bases). V was shortened by 4 bases and J by 2 bases, with 9 bases between the two germline ends. The CDR3 runs 13 residues. Germline CDR1 reads SGHDT; CDR2 reads YYEEEE. CDR3 protein: CASSPDRNYGYTF. In DNA form, the CDR3 reads TGTGCCAGCAGCCCTGACAGAAACTATGGCTACACCTTC.

V is TRBV5-6 and J is TRBJ2-5; 13 bases map to TRBD2. V trimming: 4 bases; J trimming: 4 bases; junction bases outside the gene matches: 13. Germline V lookup: CDR1 SGHDT, CDR2 YYEEEE. This CDR3 comprises 18 residues. The CDR3 loop reads CASSQPHGTSGMRETQYF. The CDR3 DNA reads as TGTGCCAGCAGCCAACCCCACGGGACTAGCGGGATGAGAGAGACCCAGTACTTC.

V usage is TRBV7-8 and J usage is TRBJ2-7; D gene unclear. CDR3 size: 16 residues. Trimming left V 5 bases short and J 3 bases short, with 20 bases between. Germline CDR1 SGHVS, CDR2 FQNEAQ. CDR3 in DNA: TGTGCCAGCAGCCCAAGGTCGAGGCAAGAGCTCTACGAGCAGTACTTC. As protein: CASSPRSRQELYEQYF.

In its sample, this clone was seen once. The chain joins TRBV29-1 to TRBJ2-1; maybe TRBD1 (5 bases). This CDR3 is 15 amino acids long. Looked up from germline, CDR1 is SQVTM and CDR2 is ANQGSEA. V was pared by 3 bases and J by 2 bases, with 14 bases between. This CDR3 reads CSVDIVRGPYNEQFF. For the CDR3, the DNA is TGCAGCGTTGATATAGTAAGGGGTCCCTACAATGAGCAGTTCTTC.

The V and J genes are TRBV18 and TRBJ2-5, with D perhaps matching TRBD1 (6 bases). The CDR3 totals 16 residues. Trimming stripped 4 bases from V and 1 base from J, with 16 bases between. CDR1 and CDR2 (germline): KGHSH, LQKENI. In nucleotides, the CDR3 is TGTGCCAGCTCACGACGGGACACTCGGGCCCAAGAGACCCAGTACTTC. This gives the protein CASSRRDTRAQETQYF.

This chain connects TRBV2 to TRBJ2-3, with D tentatively TRBD2 (6 bases). CDR3 size: 14 residues. Looked up from germline, CDR1 is SNHLY and CDR2 is FYNNEI. V dropped 4 bases and J dropped 2 bases, with 10 bases sitting between them. CDR3 sequence: CASSGLDPTDTQYF. In DNA form, the CDR3 reads TGTGCCAGCAGTGGACTAGACCCCACAGATACGCAGTATTTT.

The rearrangement joins TRBV9 to TRBJ2-1; D gene unclear. Trimming stripped 3 bases from V and 3 bases from J, with 13 bases between. The germline V gene encodes CDR1 SGDLS and CDR2 YYNGEE. The CDR3 consists of 15 residues. DNA of the CDR3: TGTGCCAGCAGCGCGGACCCGAAAGTCTACAATGAGCAGTTCTTC. The encoded protein is CASSADPKVYNEQFF. Full variable domain (rest looked up from reference TRBV9 and TRBJ2-1): DSGVTQTPKHLITATGQRVTLRCSPRSGDLSVYWYQQSLDQGLQFLIQYYNGEERAKGNILERFSAQQFPDLHSELNLSSLELGDSALYFCASSADPKVYNEQFFGPGTRLTVL.

This clone has only a few counts. The chain couples TRBV15 to TRBJ2-7; the D is unclear. This CDR3 comprises 14 residues. Germline assignment: CDR1 LNHNV and CDR2 YYDKDF (reference sequence). V lost 0 bases and J 3 bases, leaving 9 bases between the germline ends. As DNA, the CDR3 is TGTGCCACCAGCAGAGATCCACAGAGCTACGAGCAGTACTTC. It translates to CATSRDPQSYEQYF.